This entry lists 30 T cell receptor beta chains sequenced from one sample in a study of shared clonotypes between healthy human individuals. TCRdb's table, derived via immunoSEQ multiplex PCR, lists solely in-frame clones and lacks some. The data contain around 2.5 million clones, roughly 93% of them singletons. Sequenced material: naive CD4+ T cells from PBMCs. Subset described: CD45RA+ positively selected. The receptor source for this set is a man aged 18-30 years in good health. Some clones in this sample may be carry-over from other donors' samples.

The chain is built from TRBV4-1 and TRBJ2-7; D tentatively reads TRBD1 or TRBD2 (6 bases each). Germline CDR1 reads MGHRA; CDR2 reads YSYEKL. The ends were cut back, 5 bases at V and 7 bases at J, with 27 bases in the middle. The CDR3 has 17 residues. The DNA of the CDR3 is TGCGCCAGCAGCTCCACTCCGGTCCGTACTGAGGGGGGAGAGCAGTACTTC. Encoded protein: CASSSTPVRTEGGEQYF.

The chain employs TRBV6-5 and TRBJ2-1; 9 nucleotides agree with TRBD2. This CDR3 spans 15 amino acids. V was pared by 6 bases and J by 5 bases, with 8 bases of the junction left unmatched. The germline CDR1 and CDR2 sequences are MNHEY and SVGAGI. CDR3 sequence (DNA): TGTGCCAGCAGCCGCTTAGCGGGAGTAAACAATGAGCAGTTCTTC. The encoded protein is CASSRLAGVNNEQFF.

This clone came up once. The chain joins TRBV20-1 to TRBJ1-2; D is unresolved. The germline V and J ends were trimmed by 8 bases and 7 bases, with 5 bases remaining between them. CDR1 is DFQATT, CDR2 SNEGSKA, per germline (reference sequence). CDR3 size: 8 residues. The CDR3: CSTAGYTF. In DNA form, the CDR3 reads TGCAGTACGGCTGGCTACACCTTC.

V and J are TRBV28 and TRBJ2-7; TRBD1 is a possible D gene (6 bases). V was clipped by 5 bases and J by 4 bases, with 15 bases between them. CDR3 size: 14 residues. CDR1 MDHEN and CDR2 SYDVKM come from the germline V gene. The DNA for the CDR3 is TGTGCCAGCAGTCCGACAGGCGCCCCGTACGAGCAGTACTTC. Translated, it gives CASSPTGAPYEQYF.

This chain joins TRBV30 and TRBJ1-2; 9 bases line up with TRBD1. This CDR3 is built from 15 residues. The germline gives CDR1 GTSNPN, CDR2 SVGIG (reference sequence). The trim removed 0 bases at V and 4 bases at J, leaving 6 bases unmatched. In DNA form, the CDR3 reads TGTGCCTGGAGTGTACAGGGGGCGCGTGGCTATGGCTACACCTTC. Translated: CAWSVQGARGYGYTF.

This chain links TRBV28 with TRBJ1-2, with 12 bases identical to TRBD1. The J segment lost 4 bases and the V segment lost 6 bases, leaving 3 bases of the junction unmatched. The germline gives CDR1 MDHEN, CDR2 SYDVKM. The CDR3 contains 14 residues. Written as DNA, the CDR3 is TGTGCCAGCAGAGGGACAGGGGGCGGCTATGGCTACACCTTC. This translates into CASRGTGGGYGYTF.

This chain joins TRBV2 and TRBJ2-3, with no clear D. The CDR3 has 13 amino acids. V dropped 6 bases and J dropped 4 bases, with 11 bases sitting between them. CDR1 is SNHLY, CDR2 FYNNEI, per germline. The CDR3 loop reads CASSLLMADTQYF. The DNA for the CDR3 is TGTGCCAGCAGCCTCCTAATGGCAGATACGCAGTATTTT.

The gene calls are TRBV5-1 and TRBJ1-3; D perhaps matches TRBD1 (6 bases). CDR1 and CDR2 from the germline V gene are SGHRS and YFSETQ. Trimming shortened V by 4 bases and J by 0 bases, and 17 bases separated the two germline ends. The CDR3 sequence is 17 residues long. CDR3 nucleotide sequence: TGCGCCAGCAGCGGGGGAGGGACAACGGCCTCTGGAAACACCATATATTTT. Amino acids: CASSGGGTTASGNTIYF.

The chain links TRBV27 to TRBJ1-5; tentative D call: TRBD1 (5 bases). Germline-derived CDR1 and CDR2 are MNHEY and SMNVEV (reference sequence). With 2 bases removed from V and 3 bases from J, the gap between germline ends came to 11 bases. This CDR3 is 15 amino acids long. CDR3 loop: CASSLGTLTNQPQHF. CDR3 bases: TGTGCCAGCAGTTTAGGGACCTTAACCAATCAGCCCCAGCATTTT.

About this clone: Other DNA variants within this sample encode the same CDR3. The genes are TRBV7-9 and TRBJ2-2; possible D gene TRBD2, 6 bases. The CDR3 has 15 amino acids. Deletions cut 0 bases from V and 2 bases from J, with 7 bases between. Germline V gene lookup returns CDR1 SEHNR and CDR2 FQNEAQ (reference sequence). The CDR3 nucleotides are TGTGCCAGCAGCTTAGCCGGGGGAAACACCGGGGAGCTGTTTTTT. It codes for CASSLAGGNTGELFF.

The rearrangement links TRBV5-4 to TRBJ2-7; TRBD1 matches at 8 bases. CDR3 length: 14 residues. Losses at the gene ends were 3 bases for V and 0 bases for J; bases not matched to a gene: 2. CDR1 is SGHNT, CDR2 YYREEE, per germline (reference sequence). The CDR3 DNA follows: TGTGCCAGCAGCTGGGACAGGTCCTCCTACGAGCAGTACTTC. Translation gives CASSWDRSSYEQYF.

The chain couples TRBV6-6 to TRBJ1-6, with unresolved D. The CDR3 sequence is 11 residues long. Germline V gene lookup returns CDR1 MNHNY and CDR2 SVGAGI (reference sequence). V was pared by 5 bases and J by 9 bases, with 5 bases between. DNA for the CDR3: TGTGCCAGCAGTGACCCTTCACCCCTCCACTTT. This translates into CASSDPSPLHF.

The chain is built from TRBV6-5 and TRBJ2-2; D may be TRBD1 (5 bases). Trimming removed 5 bases at V and 8 bases at J, with 9 bases between. The length of the CDR3 is 12 residues. The germline V gene encodes CDR1 MNHEY and CDR2 SVGAGI. The DNA for the CDR3 is TGTGCCAGCAGTCCCAGGGTGGGGGAGCTGTTTTTT. It yields the protein CASSPRVGELFF.

Only a few counts were recorded for this clone. The chain combines TRBV28 with TRBJ2-7; D call uncertain. Germline CDR1 MDHEN, CDR2 SYDVKM. Trimming removed 3 bases at V and 4 bases at J, with 13 bases between. The CDR3 runs 14 residues. The CDR3 DNA reads TGTGCCAGCAGTTTGCGGCGATCGGTGTACGAGCAGTACTTC. As protein: CASSLRRSVYEQYF.

The chain combines TRBV10-1 with TRBJ2-7; D gene unclear. The ends were cut back, 0 bases at V and 5 bases at J, with 8 bases in the middle. This CDR3 spans 13 amino acids. Germline V lookup: CDR1 WNHNN, CDR2 SYGVQD (reference sequence). In DNA, the CDR3 is TGCGCCAGCAGTGAGTCCTCCCGCCACGAGCAGTACTTC. Its translation: CASSESSRHEQYF.

The rearrangement uses TRBV7-2 and TRBJ2-5, with TRBD1 as a possible D gene (6 bases). V shed 2 bases and J shed 2 bases, with 12 bases lying between them. The CDR3 covers 15 residues. Per the germline V gene, CDR1 is SGHTA and CDR2 is FQGNSA. CDR3 sequence reads: CASSLRGITQETQYF. The CDR3 DNA follows: TGTGCCAGCAGCTTAAGGGGGATAACACAAGAGACCCAGTACTTC.

CDR3 sequence reads: CASYGQGGNTIYF. For the CDR3, the DNA is TGTGCCAGCTATGGACAGGGAGGAAACACCATATATTTT. This chain links TRBV25-1 with TRBJ1-3, with 8 bases fitting TRBD1. In germline, CDR1 is MGHDK, CDR2 SYGVNS. J gave up 4 bases and V 8 bases, and 4 bases lay outside the gene matches. This CDR3 spans 13 amino acids.

Turning to this clone: Other DNA sequences of this sample code for an identical CDR3. The chain carries TRBV5-1 and TRBJ1-5; D call uncertain. Per the germline V gene, CDR1 is SGHRS and CDR2 is YFSETQ. Between the trimmed V and J ends, which lost 5 bases and 0 bases, there was a span of 6 bases. This CDR3 has 13 amino acids. CDR3 sequence: CASRHSSNQPQHF. The CDR3 DNA reads as TGCGCCAGCAGGCACTCTAGCAATCAGCCCCAGCATTTT.

Of note for this clone: This same CDR3 is encoded by further DNA sequences in the sample. The chain has TRBV9 and TRBJ2-7, with D maybe TRBD1 (5 bases). Germline V gene data show CDR1 as SGDLS and CDR2 as YYNGEE. There are 14 residues in the CDR3. V gave up 0 bases and J gave up 2 bases, with 9 bases separating them. Written as DNA, the CDR3 is TGTGCCAGCAGCGTAGGGCAGGGTCCCTACGAGCAGTACTTC. This codes for CASSVGQGPYEQYF.

This clone was recorded once. The gene calls are TRBV5-1 and TRBJ2-1; 7 bases match TRBD2. The CDR3 is made up of 15 amino acids. Germline assignment: CDR1 SGHRS and CDR2 YFSETQ. J gave up 12 bases and V 4 bases, and 16 bases lay outside the gene matches. CDR3: CASSEGRETPGGQFF. The CDR3 DNA sequence: TGCGCCAGCAGCGAAGGGCGGGAGACCCCCGGCGGGCAGTTCTTC.

The J gene is TRBJ2-2, the V gene TRBV30; the D is unclear. This CDR3 comprises 17 residues. Germline loops: CDR1 GTSNPN, CDR2 SVGIG (reference sequence). Deletions cut 2 bases from V and 0 bases from J, with 16 bases between. This chain's CDR3 is CAWSPTTLSSNTGELFF. The CDR3 nucleotides are TGTGCCTGGAGTCCAACCACCCTCTCCTCGAACACCGGGGAGCTGTTTTTT. Full variable domain (outside the CDR3, taken from reference TRBV30 and TRBJ2-2): SQTIHQWPATLVQPVGSPLSLECTVEGTSNPNLYWYRQAAGRGLQLLFYSVGIGQISSEVPQNLSASRPQDRQFILSSKKLLLSDSGFYLCAWSPTTLSSNTGELFFGEGSRLTVL.

This chain connects TRBV28 to TRBJ2-7; 7 bases agree with TRBD1. CDR3 length: 15 residues. The germline V gene has CDR1 MDHEN and CDR2 SYDVKM. J gave up 2 bases and V 3 bases, and 7 bases lay outside the gene matches. The DNA for the CDR3 is TGTGCCAGCAGTTTTTCGGCAGGGGGTCCCTACGAGCAGTACTTC. Translation: CASSFSAGGPYEQYF. The full variable domain, completed using reference TRBV28 and TRBJ2-7, is DVKVTQSSRYLVKRTGEKVFLECVQDMDHENMFWYRQDPGLGLRLIYFSYDVKMKEKGDIPEGYSVSREKKERFSLILESASTNQTSMYLCASSFSAGGPYEQYFGPGTRLTVT.

The chain employs TRBV10-3 and TRBJ2-3, with 8 nucleotides matching TRBD1. Trimming took 0 bases from V and 4 from J; bases not matched to a gene: 6. The CDR3 length is 16 residues. Germline assignment: CDR1 ENHRY and CDR2 SYGVKD. DNA of the CDR3: TGTGCCATCAGTGAGTCGGGGGACAGGAGGCCAGATACGCAGTATTTT. Amino acids: CAISESGDRRPDTQYF.

The V and J genes are TRBV7-8 and TRBJ2-3; a weak D match, TRBD1 (6 bases). Trimming left V 5 bases short and J 0 bases short, with 15 bases between. Germline V gives CDR1 SGHVS, CDR2 FQNEAQ. The CDR3 is 16 residues long. The CDR3 nucleotides are TGTGCCAGCAGCCATGGACAGTACTCTAGCACAGATACGCAGTATTTT. This gives the protein CASSHGQYSSTDTQYF.

Points on this clone: This sequence may be a read error, since a much larger clone differs from it by one base. Other DNA sequences within the sample encode an identical CDR3. The V call is TRBV5-1, the J call TRBJ2-5; the D is unclear. The length of the CDR3 is 11 residues. V gave up 1 base and J gave up 5 bases, with 3 bases separating them. Germline CDR1 and CDR2: SGHRS and YFSETQ. This CDR3 reads CASSLRETQYF. CDR3 bases: TGCGCCAGCAGCTTGAGGGAGACCCAGTACTTC.

The chain joins TRBV21-1 to TRBJ2-5; the D call in the table, TRBD1, was not verified against the DNA. TRBV21-1 is designated a pseudogene. This CDR3 is built from 18 residues. CDR3 nucleotide sequence: TGTGCCAGCAGCAAAGGAGAGACAGGGGGGATTGGGCAAGAGACCCAGTACTTC. Translating gives CASSKGETGGIGQETQYF.

The genes are TRBV5-4 and TRBJ2-7, with TRBD2 matching 10 bases. Germline-derived CDR1 and CDR2 are SGHNT and YYREEE (reference sequence). The CDR3 runs to 15 residues. J lost 0 bases, V lost 4 bases, and 4 bases had no gene match. The CDR3 nucleotides read TGTGCCAGCAGCGCCGGGACTAGCGTCTCCTACGAGCAGTACTTC. The encoded protein is CASSAGTSVSYEQYF.

The chain employs TRBV28 and TRBJ2-7, with 7 nucleotides matching TRBD2. CDR1 and CDR2 from the germline V gene are MDHEN and SYDVKM. V lost 2 bases, J lost 0 bases, and 7 bases stayed unmatched. The length of the CDR3 is 16 residues. The CDR3 nucleotides read TGTGCCAGCAGTTTAGTTAGCGGGTATGTCTCCTACGAGCAGTACTTC. Protein sequence: CASSLVSGYVSYEQYF. The full variable domain, completed using reference TRBV28 and TRBJ2-7, is DVKVTQSSRYLVKRTGEKVFLECVQDMDHENMFWYRQDPGLGLRLIYFSYDVKMKEKGDIPEGYSVSREKKERFSLILESASTNQTSMYLCASSLVSGYVSYEQYFGPGTRLTVT.

This clone was seen a handful of times. The chain is built from TRBV27 and TRBJ1-1, with TRBD1 as a possible D gene (5 bases). CDR1 and CDR2 from the germline V gene are MNHEY and SMNVEV (reference sequence). This CDR3 is built from 16 residues. Trimming took off 5 bases at V and 4 bases at J, with 20 bases between the two ends. CDR3 nucleotide sequence: TGTGCCAGCAGTACCGGGACCGGCCTACGGGTCACTGAAGCTTTCTTT. Protein: CASSTGTGLRVTEAFF.

The V and J genes are TRBV10-1 and TRBJ2-5; tentative D call: TRBD2 (5 bases). V lost 3 bases and J 4 bases, leaving 12 bases between the germline ends. Germline V gene lookup returns CDR1 WNHNN and CDR2 SYGVQD (reference sequence). This CDR3 has 14 amino acids. The CDR3 loop reads CASSEAARGETQYF. The CDR3 region has the DNA TGCGCCAGCAGTGAAGCCGCACGGGGAGAGACCCAGTACTTC.